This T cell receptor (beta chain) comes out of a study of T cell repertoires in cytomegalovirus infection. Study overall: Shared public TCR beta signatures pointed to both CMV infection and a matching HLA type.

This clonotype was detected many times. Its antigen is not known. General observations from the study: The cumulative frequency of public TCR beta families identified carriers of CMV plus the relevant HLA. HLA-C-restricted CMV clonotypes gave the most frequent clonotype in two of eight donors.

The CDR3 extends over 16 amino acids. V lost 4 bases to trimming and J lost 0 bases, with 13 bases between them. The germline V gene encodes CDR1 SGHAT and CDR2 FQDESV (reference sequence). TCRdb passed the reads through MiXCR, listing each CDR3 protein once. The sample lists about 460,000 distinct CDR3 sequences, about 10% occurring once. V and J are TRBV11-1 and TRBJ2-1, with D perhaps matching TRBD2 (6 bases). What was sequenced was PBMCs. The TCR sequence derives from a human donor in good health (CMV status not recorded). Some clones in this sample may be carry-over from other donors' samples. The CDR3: CASSSPSEPSYNEQFF. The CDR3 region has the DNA TGTGCCAGCAGCTCCCCTAGCGAGCCCTCCTACAATGAGCAGTTCTTC.